This T cell receptor beta chain appears in the sequencing data of a study of T cells in narcolepsy (dated by TCRdb to the late 2010s). About the study as a whole: Patients with narcolepsy type 1 or type 2 (NT1, NT2) and healthy control donors were enrolled in the study. The study used TCR Vbeta sequencing to track clonotypes in blood and CSF while looking for autoreactive T cells in narcolepsy patients that target self-antigens of hypocretin neurons (hypocretin, TRIB2). General findings and caveats noted by the study authors: Certain blood memory CD4+ repertoires from patients and controls had no sequences that matched autoreactive T cell clones. Plots that compared CSF and blood CD4+ T cell clonotypes from the same patient highlighted HCRT-specific and TRIB2-specific autoreactive clonotypes. Patients and controls had comparable numbers of sequenced blood memory CD4+ clonotypes, averaging about 37,000 and 33,000, respectively. According to the report, autoreactive clonotypes were detected serially in the blood of the same patients and of different patients, but not in healthy controls.

For TCR Vbeta sequencing, memory CD4+ T cells were sorted ex vivo from the peripheral blood of both healthy controls and narcolepsy patients. Taken from the germline V gene, the CDR1 and CDR2 loops are SGHDT and YYEEEE. The germline ends are 15 bases apart after V is trimmed by 4 bases and J by 5 bases. The CDR3 numbers 14 residues from cysteine through phenylalanine. Only the CDR3 portion is preserved as DNA: 42 bases, with reading frame beginning at the first base. A word on this clone: Its recognized antigen is unknown. No qualities accompany the bases; no much larger clone lies one base away.

Library prep was done by the immunoSEQ multiplex PCR assay. TCRdb stores this immuneACCESS table with in-frame sequences only. Part of the clones is absent; in the studies checked, under half of the shortfall reflects unresolved V genes, and no reason is known for the rest. The sample profile shows some 35,000 clones; 82% of them were found once. Approximately 2.7% of the sample is taken by the ten largest. The sequence came from a human donor with narcolepsy. Source material: CD45RA- memory CD4+ T cells from PBMCs. The cell subset or site tag for this specimen amounts to: memory T cells sorted ex vivo from peripheral blood. Recombination connected TRBV5-6 to TRBJ1-1; a tentative D match to TRBD1 spans 6 bases. Here the CDR3 is given as CASSIGQQGTEAFF. In nucleotides, the sequence is TGTGCCAGCAGCATAGGACAGCAAGGGACTGAAGCTTTCTTT.